This TCR beta chain originates from a study of CD8 T cells in ankylosing spondylitis. Study observations and caveats: According to the report, clones linked to the disease were significantly enriched in matched synovial fluid samples taken from ankylosing spondylitis patients. There was a TCR beta motif, made of eight highly homologous variants, that appeared characteristic of ankylosing spondylitis blood.

Libraries of TCR beta came from quantitative 5'-RACE with molecular barcodes. TCRdb passed the 5' RACE reads through MiXCR, listing each CDR3 protein once. The repertoire holds about 96,000 distinct CDR3 sequences, with around 30% as singletons. The CDR3 length is 15 residues. V shed 6 bases, J shed 13 bases, and the junction held 17 bases outside the gene matches. This clonotype was found a few times. Its target is unknown. The chain combines TRBV12-3 or TRBV12-4 with TRBJ1-4; 7 nucleotides line up with TRBD1. This clonotype originated in a male donor with ankylosing spondylitis or in good health (not recorded which). The sequenced material came from blood, either unsorted or a sorted T cell fraction (not recorded which). This CDR3 is CASRHRDSSQGGLFF. The CDR3 DNA reads as TGTGCCAGCAGACACCGGGACAGCAGTCAGGGGGGACTGTTTTTT.